This T cell receptor beta chain is drawn from a study of shared clonotypes between healthy human individuals. Whole-study context: Per donor, CD8 memory used one plate, CD8 naive used two, CD4 memory used three and CD4 naive used three.

Clones were sequenced by immunoSEQ multiplex PCR, and TCRdb holds only the in-frame ones, with some missing. The sample carries approximately 530,000 clones, almost 97% recorded once. Trimming cost V 4 bases and J 5 bases; bases outside gene matches: 8. The germline gives CDR1 MNHNS, CDR2 SASEGT. This CDR3 has 15 residues. This TCR was sampled from a woman aged 25 to 39 in good health. The chain recombines TRBV6-1 with TRBJ2-5; TRBD1 agrees at 9 bases. What was sequenced was naive CD4+ T cells sorted from blood. Subset in this sample: CD45RA+ positively selected. CDR3 bases: TGTGCCAGCAGTGTCAACAGGGGGCTGGGGGAGACCCAGTACTTC. Amino acids: CASSVNRGLGETQYF.